Following are 26 T cell receptor beta chains from one sample sequenced in a study of blood T cell repertoires in COVID-19 (TCRdb year 2020). Libraries came from the immunoSEQ multiplex PCR assay. TCRdb carries this immuneACCESS record with in-frame sequences only. Its versions omit some clonotypes, under half of them owing to an unresolved V gene in the studies checked, with the rest unexplained. This sample is represented by about 50,000 clones; roughly nine tenths of them were singletons. In total, the top ten clones hold approximately 3.1% of the sample. The sample comprised PBMCs or T cells enriched from blood (not recorded which). The receptors come from a woman in her fifties or sixties who had recovered from COVID-19.

The chain has TRBV18 and TRBJ1-2; D possibly corresponds to TRBD1 (6 bases). Trimming pared 0 bases from V and 8 bases from J, leaving 16 bases between. This CDR3 is 15 amino acids long. Germline loops: CDR1 KGHSH, CDR2 LQKENI. The CDR3 here is CASSPPSTGGRGYTF. CDR3 coding DNA: TGTGCCAGCTCACCACCCTCCACGGGGGGCCGCGGCTACACCTTC.

In DNA, the CDR3 is TGTGCCAGCAGCTTATCTGGTTTTGGGCTAGGGGGTCGGAATGAGCAGTTCTTC. This codes for CASSLSGFGLGGRNEQFF. V is TRBV11-2 and J is TRBJ2-1; TRBD1 might be the D (6 bases). The CDR3 extends over 18 amino acids. Looked up from germline, CDR1 is SGHAT and CDR2 is FQNNGV. V was trimmed by 2 bases and J by 7 bases, leaving 24 bases between them.

This chain joins TRBV7-9 and TRBJ2-1; TRBD1 matches 10 bases. With V trimmed by 4 bases and J by 10 bases, 13 bases remained unmatched. CDR3 length equals 16 residues. CDR1 SEHNR and CDR2 FQNEAQ come from the germline V gene (reference sequence). The CDR3 DNA sequence: TGTGCCAGCAGCTGGTTGGGGGACAGGGGAAACCAGGAGCAGTTCTTC. Translated, it gives CASSWLGDRGNQEQFF.

This sequence joins TRBV5-4 and TRBJ2-1; D remains ambiguous. Germline-derived CDR1 and CDR2 are SGHNT and YYREEE (reference sequence). The CDR3 is 13 amino acids. Trimming took off 4 bases at V and 4 bases at J, with 9 bases between the two ends. CDR3 residues: CASSPPAYNEQFF. The CDR3 DNA is TGTGCCAGCAGCCCCCCAGCGTACAATGAGCAGTTCTTC.

About this clone: Other DNA sequences from this sample encode an identical CDR3 as well. The chain links TRBV28 to TRBJ2-3; D is undetermined. CDR1 and CDR2 (germline): MDHEN, SYDVKM. The CDR3 is 13 residues long. With 2 bases removed from V and 1 base from J, the gap between germline ends came to 4 bases. The CDR3 coding sequence is TGTGCCAGCAGTTTACCGGGCACAGATACGCAGTATTTT. Its protein product is CASSLPGTDTQYF.

The chain uses TRBV10-3 and TRBJ2-7; no definite D call. V was trimmed by 3 bases and J by 2 bases, leaving 8 bases between them. Germline V CDR1 and CDR2: ENHRY, SYGVKD. CDR3 size: 13 residues. The CDR3 loop reads CAISDSPAYEQYF. The CDR3 DNA reads TGTGCCATCAGTGATTCCCCAGCCTACGAGCAGTACTTC.

The chain recombines TRBV3-1 (or the pseudogene TRBV3-2) with TRBJ1-1; D is unresolved. The CDR3 runs 14 residues. The germline CDR1 and CDR2 sequences are LGHDT and YNNKEL (reference sequence). Trimming removed 2 bases at V and 0 bases at J, with 7 bases between. CDR3 bases: TGTGCCAGCAGCCAACGAGATTTGAACACTGAAGCTTTCTTT. Its translation: CASSQRDLNTEAFF.

CDR3 coding DNA: TGTGCCAGTAGTTCGGGACAGGGTCCCCAAGAGACCCAGTACTTC. Translated: CASSSGQGPQETQYF. This rearrangement joins TRBV19 to TRBJ2-5; 9 bases agree with TRBD1. V shed 5 bases, J shed 1 base, and the junction held 5 bases outside the gene matches. The germline V gene encodes CDR1 LNHDA and CDR2 SQIVND (reference sequence). The CDR3 loop spans 15 amino acids.

CDR3 residues: CASSAGTAYQPQHF. The CDR3 bases are TGTGCCAGTAGTGCCGGGACAGCCTATCAGCCCCAGCATTTT. The chain has TRBV19 and TRBJ1-5; 7 bases fit TRBD1. The CDR3 sequence is 14 residues long. Germline CDR1 is LNHDA and CDR2 is SQIVND (reference sequence). J lost 5 bases, V lost 5 bases, and 6 bases had no gene match.

This clone occurred a few times. The rearrangement uses TRBV9 and TRBJ2-1, with 11 bases matching TRBD2. The CDR3 contains 16 residues. CDR1 is SGDLS, CDR2 YYNGEE, per germline. V lost 2 bases, J lost 2 bases, and 3 bases stayed unmatched. The CDR3 nucleotides are TGTGCCAGCAGCGTCGGGGGACTAGCGGCCTACAATGAGCAGTTCTTC. This encodes CASSVGGLAAYNEQFF. Full variable domain (outside the CDR3, taken from reference TRBV9 and TRBJ2-1): DSGVTQTPKHLITATGQRVTLRCSPRSGDLSVYWYQQSLDQGLQFLIQYYNGEERAKGNILERFSAQQFPDLHSELNLSSLELGDSALYFCASSVGGLAAYNEQFFGPGTRLTVL.

This sequence joins TRBV2 and TRBJ1-5; D ambiguous. The V end was cut by 8 bases, the J end by 4 bases, with 12 bases between. The germline gives CDR1 SNHLY, CDR2 FYNNEI. The CDR3 covers 13 residues. Here the CDR3 DNA reads TGTGCCAGCCGCGCGGAGGTAAATCAGCCCCAGCATTTT. Translated: CASRAEVNQPQHF.

The gene calls are TRBV19 and TRBJ1-1; D uncertain. Germline values: CDR1 LNHDA, CDR2 SQIVND (reference sequence). V was pared by 3 bases and J by 7 bases, with 21 bases between. The CDR3 sequence is 16 residues long. CDR3 coding DNA: TGTGCCAGTAGTATCGGCCCGGGAGGAGCCGAGGATGAAGCTTTCTTT. Protein: CASSIGPGGAEDEAFF.

The chain joins TRBV7-2 to TRBJ2-7; 12 bases are shared with TRBD1. The CDR3 loop spans 14 amino acids. After removal of 8 bases from V and 5 bases from J, the junction contained 7 bases not matched to a gene. Germline CDR1 is SGHTA and CDR2 is FQGNSA. The CDR3: CASGGTGGINEQYF. The CDR3 nucleotides read TGTGCCAGCGGCGGGACAGGGGGCATCAACGAGCAGTACTTC.

The chain employs TRBV19 and TRBJ1-3; D not certain. Germline-derived CDR1 and CDR2 are LNHDA and SQIVND (reference sequence). The CDR3 length is 13 residues. With 11 bases removed from V and 3 bases from J, the gap between germline ends came to 14 bases. CDR3 coding DNA: TGTGCCGGCTCCCGAGGTCATGGAAACACCATATATTTT. It is translated as CAGSRGHGNTIYF.

This clone was seen only a few times. This chain connects TRBV2 to TRBJ1-6; D is perhaps TRBD1 (6 bases). This CDR3 spans 13 amino acids. Trimming took off 7 bases at V and 12 bases at J, with 16 bases between the two ends. CDR1 SNHLY and CDR2 FYNNEI come from the germline V gene. The CDR3: CASNLDSSGPLHF. In nucleotides, the CDR3 is TGTGCCAGCAACCTGGACAGTTCTGGACCCCTCCACTTT.

This clone was observed a handful of times. CDR3 residues: CASSRDRASNQPQHF. CDR3 bases: TGTGCCAGCAGTCGCGACAGGGCAAGCAATCAGCCCCAGCATTTT. The J gene is TRBJ1-5, the V gene TRBV6-2 or TRBV6-3, with 7 bases matching TRBD1. V lost 5 bases and J lost 1; bases outside the gene matches: 5. The CDR3 has 15 residues. Germline CDR1 is MNHEY and CDR2 is SVGEGT.

J is TRBJ2-2 and V is TRBV6-5; 9 bases are a match to TRBD1. CDR3 size: 15 residues. V gave up 6 bases and J gave up 4 bases; unmatched junction bases: 6. Germline V lookup: CDR1 MNHEY, CDR2 SVGAGI. CDR3: CASSQSTGGTGELFF. CDR3 sequence (DNA): TGTGCCAGCAGCCAGTCGACAGGGGGCACCGGGGAGCTGTTTTTT.

CDR3 protein: CASSFIRLTPGTSNEQFF. CDR3 in DNA: TGTGCCAGCAGTTTTATCCGGTTGACCCCCGGGACTAGCAATGAGCAGTTCTTC. The J gene is TRBJ2-1, the V gene TRBV27; 8 bases match TRBD2. Trimming took 3 bases from V and 6 from J; bases not matched to a gene: 16. The CDR3 is 18 residues long. Per the germline V gene, CDR1 is MNHEY and CDR2 is SMNVEV (reference sequence).

V usage is TRBV19 and J usage is TRBJ1-6; 7 bases map to TRBD1. The ends lost 6 bases at V and 8 bases at J; junction bases unmatched: 10. The germline V gene has CDR1 LNHDA and CDR2 SQIVND (reference sequence). The CDR3 sequence is 15 residues long. CDR3 in DNA: TGTGCCAGTAGACAAAACAGGGGTTATGATTCACCCCTCCACTTT. This sequence encodes CASRQNRGYDSPLHF.

This clone showed up just a few times. The rearrangement links TRBV7-2 to TRBJ1-2; possibly TRBD1 for D (6 bases). Trimming shortened V by 4 bases and J by 2 bases, and 17 bases separated the two germline ends. CDR3 size: 16 residues. Germline CDR1 is SGHTA and CDR2 is FQGNSA. For the CDR3, the DNA is TGTGCCAGCAGCTCCCCGGAAAACAGGGCCAACTATGGCTACACCTTC. As protein: CASSSPENRANYGYTF.

The chain has TRBV27 and TRBJ1-1, with TRBD1 matching over 8 bases. The CDR3 is 15 residues long. With 4 bases clipped from V and 1 base from J, the junction kept 5 bases outside the gene matches. The germline V gene encodes CDR1 MNHEY and CDR2 SMNVEV (reference sequence). CDR3 in amino acids: CASSSYGTGNTEAFF. The DNA of the CDR3 is TGTGCCAGCAGTTCCTACGGGACAGGGAACACTGAAGCTTTCTTT.

The V call is TRBV20-1, the J call TRBJ1-4; no firm D call. The V gene's germline CDR1 is DFQATT and CDR2 SNEGSKA (reference sequence). This CDR3 contains 11 residues. V lost 6 bases and J 10 bases, leaving 12 bases between the germline ends. The CDR3 is CSAAGRGKLFF. In nucleotides, the CDR3 is TGCAGTGCGGCTGGTCGGGGAAAACTGTTTTTT.

The chain employs TRBV7-3 and TRBJ2-2; 9 bases line up with TRBD1. The CDR3 has 15 amino acids. CDR1 and CDR2 from the germline V gene are SGHTA and FQGTGA. Trimming removed 3 bases from V and 3 bases from J; junction bases left unmatched: 2. DNA of the CDR3: TGTGCCAGCAGCTTGGGACAGGGCGACACCGGGGAGCTGTTTTTT. It encodes CASSLGQGDTGELFF.

The V gene is TRBV7-2, the J gene TRBJ1-1; 7 bases fit TRBD1. CDR3 length: 14 amino acids. Trimming cost V 7 bases and J 4 bases; bases outside gene matches: 9. Germline V gene sequence: CDR1 SGHTA, CDR2 FQGNSA. The CDR3 region has the DNA TGTGCCAGCACCCCGACAGGGATGAGCACTGAAGCTTTCTTT. Protein product: CASTPTGMSTEAFF. Drawing the rest from reference TRBV7-2 and TRBJ1-1, the complete variable domain is GAGVSQSPSNKVTEKGKDVELRCDPISGHTALYWYRQSLGQGLEFLIYFQGNSAPDKSGLPSDRFSAERTGGSVSTLTIQRTQQEDSAVYLCASTPTGMSTEAFFGQGTRLTVV.

The V gene is TRBV15, the J gene TRBJ1-6, with 9 bases matching TRBD1. Trimming at V came to 2 bases and at J to 7 bases, leaving 3 bases not matched to a gene. Germline V gives CDR1 LNHNV, CDR2 YYDKDF (reference sequence). The CDR3 covers 15 residues. The CDR3 coding sequence is TGTGCCACCAGCAGAACCGGGACAGGGAATTCACCCCTCCACTTT. It specifies CATSRTGTGNSPLHF.

This clone was seen only once. The chain links TRBV6-2 or TRBV6-3 to TRBJ2-3; 14 nucleotides align to TRBD2. Per the germline V gene, CDR1 is MNHEY and CDR2 is SVGEGT. This CDR3 has 18 residues. Trimming at V came to 5 bases and at J to 1 base, leaving 8 bases not matched to a gene. The CDR3 loop reads CASSRGPGLAGGTDTQYF. The CDR3 DNA reads as TGTGCCAGCAGTCGCGGACCGGGACTAGCGGGGGGCACAGATACGCAGTATTTT.